This T cell receptor (beta chain) came from a study of human T cells and chemical hapten exposure. In the study overall: Slight volume differences across pooled libraries mainly accounted for varying per-sample TCR yields.

Time point of the sample: patch test 3, about 24 weeks after DPC sensitization. The sample's treatment: therapeutic diphenylcyclopropenone sensitization with weekly scalp DPC. Whole blood that had not been fractionated was the source of extracted total RNA. From germline, CDR1 is SGHTA and CDR2 FQGNSA. Trimming pared 5 bases from V and 0 bases from J, leaving 11 bases between. The CDR3 extends over 15 amino acids. This clonotype was counted many times. Its target is not known. Study-wide points: Expanded TCR counts at PT1 went up together with patch test score, a positive correlation. Expanded TCRs grouped into significantly more large CDR3 similarity clusters than controls produced. After DPC sensitization, TCRs above 1 in 1000 frequency showed no change.

MiXCR, applied by TCRdb to the RACE reads, yields one record per CDR3 protein. The sample yields around 40,000 distinct CDR3 sequences, approximately 11% seen once. Sequencing used whole blood, obtained in connection with sensitization to the hapten diphenylcyclopropenone (DPC). The sequence was collected from a woman aged 40-49 years with alopecia areata. Some clones in this sample may be carry-over from other donors' samples. The chain carries TRBV7-2 and TRBJ1-3; D gene unclear. CDR3 bases: TGTGCCAGCAGCCCAGGCTACAACTCTGGAAACACCATATATTTT. Protein sequence: CASSPGYNSGNTIYF.